Given below is one TCR beta chain in context. Sequenced by immunoSEQ multiplex PCR; TCRdb stores in-frame clones only, minus some. The sample carries about 36,000 clones, 90% to 95% recorded once. This sample is drawn from a study of T cell changes during pregnancy in multiple sclerosis. V was clipped by 4 bases and J by 6 bases, with 16 bases between them. The CDR3 has 15 amino acids. The germline gives CDR1 LNHDA, CDR2 SQIVND (reference sequence). The chain has TRBV19 and TRBJ2-1; possible D gene TRBD1, 6 bases. The source of this sequence is a female donor in good health, enrolled as a control in a pregnancy study. The sequenced sample was CD4+ T cells from peripheral blood mononuclear cells, obtained in the third trimester of pregnancy. The CDR3 sequence: CASSTQGFPLNEQFF. The DNA of the CDR3 is TGTGCCAGTAGTACACAGGGATTTCCCCTCAATGAGCAGTTCTTC.